This is a list of T cell receptor beta chains from one sample in a study of post-analysis software for immune sequencing data. MiXCR, run by TCRdb on the PCR reads, gives a single entry per CDR3 protein. Here the sample spans 750,000 to 950,000 distinct CDR3 sequences, around 50% being singletons. The sequenced material came from blood. Every receptor here comes from a girl between 5 and 17 years old with multiple sclerosis. Both conserved end residues are part of each CDR3. D genes are given only for firm matches. Clone size is given for some rows only: seen once, a few or many times, or a class if the clone is expanded.

D gene	J gene	clone size	V gene	CDR3 DNA	CDR3 protein
NA	TRBJ1-2	few	TRBV7-2	TGTGCCAGCAGCACCACAGCGTATGGCTACACCTTC	CASSTTAYGYTF
TRBD1	TRBJ2-7	few	TRBV7-3	TGTGCCAGCAGACAAACAGGGGGCGATTTTTACGAGCAGTACTTC	CASRQTGGDFYEQYF
NA	TRBJ2-7	NA	TRBV29-1	TGCAGCGTAGCTCTGGGGGAAATCTACGAGCAGTACTTC	CSVALGEIYEQYF
NA	TRBJ2-3	NA	TRBV6-1	TGTGCCAGCAGGGACGTCTCTGCAGCTAGCACAGATACGCAGTATTTT	CASRDVSAASTDTQYF
NA	TRBJ2-3	NA	TRBV5-1	TGCGCCAGCAGCTTGAGGCAGGGGGGGGACGAGCAGTATTTT	CASSLRQGGDEQYF
TRBD2	TRBJ2-7	few	TRBV7-2	TGTGCCAGCAGCTCCACCCGCAGCGGGAGGGCCCTCTACGAGCAGTACTTC	CASSSTRSGRALYEQYF
NA	TRBJ1-6	few	TRBV7-3	TGTGCCAGCAGCTTAACCACCGGAGCAAATTCACCCCTCCACTTT	CASSLTTGANSPLHF
TRBD2	TRBJ2-1	NA	TRBV7-6	TGTGCCAGCAGCGTCTCGACTAGCGGGTTCTACAATGAGCAGTTCTTC	CASSVSTSGFYNEQFF
NA	TRBJ1-2	NA	TRBV3-1	TGTGCCAGCAGCCAAGGGCCGGCCCCTGTGAACTATGGCTACACCTTC	CASSQGPAPVNYGYTF
TRBD2	TRBJ2-1	NA	TRBV4-1	TGCGCCAGCAGCCAAGGGACTAGCGGGAGCAATCAGTTCTTC	CASSQGTSGSNQFF
NA	TRBJ2-4	NA	TRBV4-2	TGTGCCAGCAGCCCCCCCTTAGTGGGGGGCATTCCCAAAAACATTCAGTACTTC	CASSPPLVGGIPKNIQYF